Detailed here is one T cell receptor (beta chain). What it binds is unknown. The V gene's germline CDR1 is DFQATT and CDR2 SNEGSKA (reference sequence). The J segment lost 3 bases and the V segment lost 5 bases, leaving 3 bases of the junction unmatched. The CDR3 sequence is 13 residues long. This sample is drawn from a study of CD8 T cells in ankylosing spondylitis. Findings of the study overall: Seemingly characteristic of ankylosing spondylitis blood was a TCR beta motif consisting of several highly homologous variants. As reported, disease-linked clones showed significant enrichment in matched ankylosing spondylitis synovial fluid.

TCRdb reprocessed the 5' RACE reads via MiXCR and lists one record per CDR3 protein. The sample carries hundreds of thousands of distinct CDR3 sequences, approximately 26% recorded once. The clonotype originates from a male donor with ankylosing spondylitis. The chain recombines TRBV20-1 with TRBJ2-3, with 9 bases aligning to TRBD2. Sequencing used blood, either unsorted or a sorted T cell fraction (not recorded which). The CDR3 reads CSAPSGATDTQYF. The CDR3 region has the DNA TGCAGTGCTCCTAGCGGGGCAACAGATACGCAGTATTTT.